This T cell receptor beta chain was recorded in a study of T cells after posttransplantation cyclophosphamide. Whole-study findings and limits: Skin or GI-infiltrating T cells shared few TRB sequences with blood. Donor-recipient repertoire similarity was low at 1-2 months, rising over year one.

Ten or more counts support this clone. Antigen: not known. This CDR3 has 18 amino acids. Germline assignment: CDR1 LNHDA and CDR2 SQIVND (reference sequence). With 0 bases removed from V and 3 bases from J, the gap between germline ends came to 20 bases. On the day of bone marrow donation, the related graft donor provided peripheral blood. Data came from immunoSEQ multiplex PCR; TCRdb stores just in-frame clones and leaves some out. The sample shows 35,000 to 40,000 clones, none of them appearing just once. The sequenced sample consisted of PBMCs. The chain recombines TRBV19 with TRBJ1-1; D is unclear. This clonotype was obtained from a man aged 50-60 years in good health, CMV-negative, and a related stem cell transplant donor. CDR3 DNA sequence: TGTGCCAGTAGTATAGATCTTTTTGGCGGCGGTTGGGACACTGAAGCTTTCTTT. Amino acid sequence: CASSIDLFGGGWDTEAFF.